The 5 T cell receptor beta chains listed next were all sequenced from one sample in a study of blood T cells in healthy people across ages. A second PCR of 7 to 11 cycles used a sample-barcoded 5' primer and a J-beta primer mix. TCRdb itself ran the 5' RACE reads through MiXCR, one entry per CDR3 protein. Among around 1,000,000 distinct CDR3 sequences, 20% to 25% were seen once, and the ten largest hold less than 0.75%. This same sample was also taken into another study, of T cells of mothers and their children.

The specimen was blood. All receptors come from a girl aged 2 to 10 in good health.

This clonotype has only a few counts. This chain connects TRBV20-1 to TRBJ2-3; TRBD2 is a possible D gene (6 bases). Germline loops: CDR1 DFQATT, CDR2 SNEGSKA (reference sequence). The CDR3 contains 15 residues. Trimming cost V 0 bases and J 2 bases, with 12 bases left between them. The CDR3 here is CSARDRTTNTDTQYF. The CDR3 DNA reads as TGCAGTGCTAGAGACCGGACTACTAACACAGATACGCAGTATTTT.

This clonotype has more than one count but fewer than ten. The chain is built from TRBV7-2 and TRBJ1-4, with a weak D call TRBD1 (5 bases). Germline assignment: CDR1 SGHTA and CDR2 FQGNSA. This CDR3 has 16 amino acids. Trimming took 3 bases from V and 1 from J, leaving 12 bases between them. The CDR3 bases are TGTGCCAGCAGCTTCCAGGGTGGGCGAACTAATGAAAAACTGTTTTTT. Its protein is CASSFQGGRTNEKLFF.

The CDR3 sequence: CASSLDLWVGGPKETQYF. Here the CDR3 DNA reads TGTGCCAGCAGCTTAGATCTTTGGGTCGGGGGGCCGAAAGAGACCCAGTACTTC. This chain uses TRBV11-2 with TRBJ2-5, with a weak D call TRBD2 (7 bases). The length of the CDR3 is 18 residues. CDR1 SGHAT and CDR2 FQNNGV come from the germline V gene. Trimming removed 0 bases at V and 3 bases at J, with 20 bases between.

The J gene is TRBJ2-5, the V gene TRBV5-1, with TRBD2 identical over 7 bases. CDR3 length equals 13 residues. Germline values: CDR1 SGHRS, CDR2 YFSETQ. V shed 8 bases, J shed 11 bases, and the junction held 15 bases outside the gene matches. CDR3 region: CASSSGVLGEQYF. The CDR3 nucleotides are TGCGCCAGTTCTAGCGGAGTCCTTGGAGAGCAGTACTTC.

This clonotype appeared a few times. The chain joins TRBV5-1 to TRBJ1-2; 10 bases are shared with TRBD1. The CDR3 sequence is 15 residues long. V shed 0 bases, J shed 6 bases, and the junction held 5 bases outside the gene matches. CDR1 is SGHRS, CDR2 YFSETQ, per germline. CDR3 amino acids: CASSLVDRGRNGYTF. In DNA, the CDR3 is TGCGCCAGCAGCTTGGTTGACAGGGGGCGGAATGGCTACACCTTC.